A selection of T cell receptor beta chains follows, all from one sample in a study of CD8 T cells in ankylosing spondylitis. TCRdb reprocessed the 5' RACE reads via MiXCR and lists one record per CDR3 protein. Found here are around 770,000 distinct CDR3 sequences, around 17% of them singletons; the top ten hold approximately 18%. Sequenced material: blood, either unsorted or a sorted T cell fraction (not recorded which). All receptors derive from a male donor with ankylosing spondylitis. Each CDR3 is given with its conserved first and last residue. Each record gives: CDR3 length, V gene, CDR3 protein.

13 | TRBV2 | CASSVQGWEKLFF
12 | TRBV29-1 | CSVGTGFYEQYF
14 | TRBV12-3/TRBV12-4 | CASRTSGRADTQYF
17 | TRBV7-9 | CASSLRRGLAGGDEQFF
14 | TRBV12-3/TRBV12-4 | CASSPPRENYGYTF
12 | TRBV12-3/TRBV12-4 | CASKGYDQPQHF
15 | TRBV29-1 | CSVEGGSGGEDTQYF
19 | TRBV4-2 | CASSQDPGARGSNYNEQFF
16 | TRBV7-2 | CASSLGASGGTDTQYF
14 | TRBV7-3 | CASSFGISTDTQYF
18 | TRBV6-2/TRBV6-3 | CASSYLLAGGKNTGELFF
14 | TRBV12-3/TRBV12-4 | CASSLGIYNQPQHF
14 | TRBV2 | CASFRGTGTYEQYF
14 | TRBV5-1 | CASSAEQLNTEAFF
15 | TRBV7-6 | CASSPGQGMYTEAFF
15 | TRBV29-1 | CSVTLLDRGGAEAFF
8 | TRBV25-1 | CATTTLYF
14 | TRBV12-3/TRBV12-4 | CASSLEGAVTEAFF
15 | TRBV7-8 | CASSLWGLSSGELFF
15 | TRBV12-3/TRBV12-4 | CASSLARDRGYEQYF
15 | TRBV12-3/TRBV12-4 | CASSHTRLTPGELFF
17 | TRBV3-1 | CASSQDISVGDKETQYF
18 | TRBV24-1 | CATSDHPHNGGDTGELFF
17 | TRBV7-9 | CASSTRDRSFSGNTIYF
13 | TRBV4-3 | CASSHPGTFEAFF
16 | TRBV30 | CAWSVWGEPGANVLTF
15 | TRBV3-1 | CASSQTGTVQETQYF
14 | TRBV18 | CASSPAGAYNEQFF
14 | TRBV4-3 | CASSQALAGHEQYF
14 | TRBV4-2 | CASSHPGATDTQYF
11 | TRBV29-1 | CSVAGTYGYTF
14 | TRBV29-1 | CSVEGGKGTDTQYF